The entry that follows covers one TCR beta chain sequence. TCRdb's copy holds only in-frame clones and misses some; the assay was immunoSEQ multiplex PCR. Of around 170,000 clones listed, around 83% are singletons. These data originate in a study of blood T cell repertoires in COVID-19. This CDR3 has 11 amino acids. The V gene's germline CDR1 is MNHEY and CDR2 SMNVEV (reference sequence). With 4 bases removed from V and 7 bases from J, the gap between germline ends came to 7 bases. V gene TRBV27 combines with J gene TRBJ1-1; D unclear. This clonotype was sampled from a woman aged 40-49 years with acute or convalescent COVID-19. The sequencing input was peripheral blood. The DNA for the CDR3 is TGTGCCAGCAGTTCCACTTTTGAAGCTTTCTTT. Encoded protein: CASSSTFEAFF.